The clone carrying this T cell receptor (beta chain) was seen just once. The antigen is unknown. PCR involved 60 Vbeta and 13 Jbeta primers. Repertoires were generated with immunoSEQ multiplex PCR, while TCRdb's copy carries only in-frame clones and drops some. The table includes fewer than 150,000 clones, 70% to 85% detected once. The data belong to a study of cytomegalovirus exposure and HLA in healthy donors. CDR3 length: 15 residues. The germline V gene encodes CDR1 SGDLS and CDR2 YYNGEE. V was pared by 0 bases and J by 6 bases, with 6 bases of the junction left unmatched. Study results and caveats: Cytomegalovirus association was listed for 150 to 200 TCR beta chains.

The sequencing sample was made of PBMCs. V and J are TRBV9 and TRBJ2-1, with 7 bases fitting TRBD2. The sequence came from a male donor in good health and CMV-seronegative. For the CDR3, the DNA is TGTGCCAGCAGCGTAGGGGGGGGTTCATTCAATGAGCAGTTCTTC. The encoded protein is CASSVGGGSFNEQFF.